The sequence of this T cell receptor (beta chain) was determined in a study of patients and donors after allogeneic stem cell transplantation (dated by TCRdb to 2018 to 2020). Libraries were made using RT-PCR. The data were produced on a NextSeq 550. TCRdb handled the public reads itself, with Q25 trimming in fastp and clone calling in MiXCR, and kept productive beta chains. Identical CDR3 protein sequences are pooled into one entry, listed with their most common genes and DNA. For this sample the table gives about a million distinct CDR3 sequences, of which over 15% were detected only once. The ten largest account for around 6% of the sample. This clonotype has a handful of counts. Its antigen specificity is not known. No base-level quality is on record; no much larger clone is a single base apart. The CDR3 contains 14 residues, cysteine and phenylalanine counted. CDR3 DNA is the only sequence kept; it has 42 bases, read in frame from the first base. The junction shows trimming of 6 bases on V and 7 bases on J, and the gene matches do not reach 9 bases of it.

The receptor comes from a human donor who was either an allogeneic HSCT recipient or a stem cell or donor lymphocyte infusion donor (not recorded which). It is not recorded whose cells these are; they may come from a transplant donor. The specimen was blood, either unsorted or a sorted T cell fraction (not recorded which). The chain is made from TRBV12-3 or TRBV12-4 and TRBJ1-1, and 9 junctional nucleotides match TRBD1. The CDR3 sequence is CASRLGTGFGEAFF. The nucleotide sequence reads as follows: TGTGCCAGCAGACTCGGGACAGGGTTCGGTGAAGCTTTCTTT.